This TCR beta chain came from a study of OX40 agonist ivuxolimab in advanced cancers. The assay was immunoSEQ multiplex PCR, and TCRdb's table has in-frame clones only and misses some. The sample has tens of thousands of clones; about 85% are singletons. From germline, CDR1 is SGHTA and CDR2 FQGNSA. The CDR3 has 15 residues. V gave up 6 bases and J gave up 7 bases, with 19 bases separating them. The origin of this receptor is an adult with an advanced solid tumor such as melanoma, head and neck, liver or kidney cancer. The chain links TRBV7-2 to TRBJ2-1; weak D call: TRBD2 (6 bases). The specimen was CD4+ or CD8+ T cells sorted from blood, collected in a trial of the OX40 agonist ivuxolimab. The CDR3 DNA reads as TGTGCCAGCAGTTACTGGTCCCGGGCGGGGAATGAGCAGTTCTTC. It translates to CASSYWSRAGNEQFF.